Included here is one T cell receptor beta chain sequence, with context. The assay was immunoSEQ multiplex PCR, and TCRdb's table has in-frame clones only and misses some. The sample includes 100,000 to 150,000 clones, around 94% of them seen just once. This sample was included in a study of cytomegalovirus exposure and HLA in healthy donors. About the study: The approximately 690 first-cohort repertoires and the approximately 110 validation repertoires shared the same platform, a later analysis reported.

The germline CDR1 and CDR2 sequences are MNHNS and SASEGT. The V gene lost 5 bases and the J gene lost 5 bases, with 12 bases spanning the gap. This CDR3 spans 13 amino acids. The sequence was obtained from a woman in her late teens or twenties in good health and CMV-seronegative. Sequencing was done on a sample of PBMCs. The chain recombines TRBV6-1 with TRBJ1-2; TRBD1 is a possible D gene (6 bases). The CDR3 protein is CASSLTGIYGYTF. CDR3 DNA sequence: TGTGCCAGCAGTCTTACAGGGATTTATGGCTACACCTTC.